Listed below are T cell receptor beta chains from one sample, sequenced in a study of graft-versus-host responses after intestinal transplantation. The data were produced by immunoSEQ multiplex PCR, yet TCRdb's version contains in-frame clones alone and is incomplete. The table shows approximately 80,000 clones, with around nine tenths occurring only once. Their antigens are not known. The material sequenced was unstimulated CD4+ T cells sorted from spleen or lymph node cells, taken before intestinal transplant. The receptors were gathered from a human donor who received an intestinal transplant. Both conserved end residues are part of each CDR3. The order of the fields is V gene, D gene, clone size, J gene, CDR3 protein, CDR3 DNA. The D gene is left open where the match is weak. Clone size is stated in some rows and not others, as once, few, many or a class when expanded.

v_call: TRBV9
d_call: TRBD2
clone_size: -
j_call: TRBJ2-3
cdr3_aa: CASKGRGDTQYF
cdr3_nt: TGTGCCAGCAAAGGGAGGGGAGATACGCAGTATTTT

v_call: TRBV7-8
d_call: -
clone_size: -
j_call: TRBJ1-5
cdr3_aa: CASSLAATVDSNQPQHF
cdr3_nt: TGTGCCAGCAGCTTAGCGGCAACAGTCGATAGCAATCAGCCCCAGCATTTT

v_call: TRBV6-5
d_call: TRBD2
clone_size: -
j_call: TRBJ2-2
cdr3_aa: CASSYSTSGSNGELFF
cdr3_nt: TGTGCCAGCAGTTACTCGACTAGCGGGAGTAACGGGGAGCTGTTTTTT

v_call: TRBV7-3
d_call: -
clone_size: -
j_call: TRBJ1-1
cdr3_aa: CASSLDRNTEAFF
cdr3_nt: TGTGCCAGCAGCTTGGACAGGAACACTGAAGCTTTCTTT

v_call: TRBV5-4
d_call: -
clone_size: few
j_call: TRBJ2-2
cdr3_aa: CASSAEQGIGELFF
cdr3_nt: TGTGCCAGCAGCGCCGAACAGGGAATCGGGGAGCTGTTTTTT

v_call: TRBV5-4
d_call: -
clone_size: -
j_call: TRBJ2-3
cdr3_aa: CASSKRDSTDTQYF
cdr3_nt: TGTGCCAGCAGTAAACGGGATAGCACAGATACGCAGTATTTT

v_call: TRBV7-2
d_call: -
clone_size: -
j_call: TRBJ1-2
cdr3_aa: CASSLSPLPRGYTF
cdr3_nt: TGTGCCAGCAGCTTATCTCCCCTACCTCGGGGCTACACCTTC

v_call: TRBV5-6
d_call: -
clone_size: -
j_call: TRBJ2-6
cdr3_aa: CASSFLTEGANVLTF
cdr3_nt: TGTGCCAGCAGCTTCCTGACGGAGGGGGCCAACGTCCTGACTTTC

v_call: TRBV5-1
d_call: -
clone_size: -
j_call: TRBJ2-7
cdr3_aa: CASSLGLPPYEQYF
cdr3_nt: TGCGCCAGCAGCTTAGGACTGCCCCCCTACGAGCAGTACTTC

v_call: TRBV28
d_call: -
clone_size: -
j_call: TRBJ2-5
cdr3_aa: CASTVVGNRLRETQYF
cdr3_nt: TGTGCCAGCACCGTTGTCGGAAACAGGTTGAGGGAGACCCAGTACTTC

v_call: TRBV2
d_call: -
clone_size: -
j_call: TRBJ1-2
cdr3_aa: CASKTGSGDYGYTF
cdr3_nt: TGTGCCAGCAAAACAGGTAGTGGGGACTATGGCTACACCTTC

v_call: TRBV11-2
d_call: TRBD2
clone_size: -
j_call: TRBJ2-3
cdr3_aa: CASSSGTTSRTDTQYF
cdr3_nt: TGTGCCAGCAGCTCCGGGACTACGTCCCGCACAGATACGCAGTATTTT

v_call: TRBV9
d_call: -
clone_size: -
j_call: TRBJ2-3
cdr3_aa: CASSATEGSYSTDTQYF
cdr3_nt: TGTGCCAGCAGCGCTACGGAGGGCAGCTACAGCACAGATACGCAGTATTTT

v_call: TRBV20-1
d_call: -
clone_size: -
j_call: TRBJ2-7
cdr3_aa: CSAGTSYEQYF
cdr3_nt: TGCAGTGCTGGGACTTCCTACGAGCAGTACTTC

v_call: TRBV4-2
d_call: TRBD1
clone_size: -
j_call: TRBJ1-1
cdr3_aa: CASSQDRGQGPGGDEAFF
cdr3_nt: TGTGCCAGCAGCCAAGATAGAGGACAGGGGCCGGGTGGGGATGAAGCTTTCTTT